A selection of T cell receptor beta chains follows, all from one sample in a study of OX40 agonist ivuxolimab in advanced cancers. TCRdb's table, derived via immunoSEQ multiplex PCR, lists solely in-frame clones and lacks some. This sample yields roughly 38,000 clones, of which 85% are seen a single time; 2.5% to 3% belongs to the top ten. Sequenced here: CD4+ or CD8+ T cells sorted from blood, sampled in a trial of the OX40 agonist ivuxolimab. Receptors were obtained from an adult with an advanced solid tumor such as melanoma, head and neck, liver or kidney cancer. CDR3s include the opening cysteine and the closing phenylalanine or tryptophan. Each record gives: clone size, V gene, J gene, D gene, CDR3 protein, CDR3 DNA. D genes are given only for firm matches. Some rows mark clone size as missing; the rest say once, few, many or name a class of expanded clone.

NA	TRBV11-2	TRBJ1-1	TRBD1	CASSLGQGAHTEAFF	TGTGCCAGCAGCTTAGGACAGGGGGCGCACACTGAAGCTTTCTTT
NA	TRBV5-4	TRBJ2-1	TRBD2	CASSLASGRYNEQFF	TGTGCCAGCAGCTTAGCTAGCGGGAGGTACAATGAGCAGTTCTTC
few	TRBV30	TRBJ1-5	NA	CAWSDLNNQPQHF	TGTGCCTGGAGTGACCTGAACAATCAGCCCCAGCATTTT
NA	TRBV18	TRBJ2-1	TRBD1	CASSNSGTVSGEQFF	TGTGCCAGCTCCAATTCCGGGACAGTAAGCGGTGAGCAGTTCTTC
once	TRBV11-2	TRBJ2-4	NA	CASSFGNFGKNIQYF	TGTGCCAGCAGCTTTGGGAATTTCGGCAAAAACATTCAGTACTTC
NA	TRBV7-2	TRBJ1-1	NA	CASSLLNTEAFF	TGTGCCAGCAGCTTACTGAACACTGAAGCTTTCTTT
NA	TRBV5-1	TRBJ2-3	NA	CASSYDSTDTQYF	TGCGCCAGCAGCTACGACAGCACAGATACGCAGTATTTT
NA	TRBV9	TRBJ2-1	TRBD2	CASSASGTSGLNEQFF	TGTGCCAGCAGCGCCTCTGGGACTAGCGGTCTCAATGAGCAGTTCTTC
NA	TRBV5-1	TRBJ2-1	NA	CASRPSPGNEQFF	TGCGCCAGCAGACCTAGTCCCGGGAATGAGCAGTTCTTC
once	TRBV10-1	TRBJ2-3	NA	CASTRATDTQYF	TGCGCCAGCACTAGAGCTACAGATACGCAGTATTTT
NA	TRBV7-9	TRBJ1-4	TRBD1	CASSLGQGLSEKLFF	TGTGCCAGCAGCTTAGGACAGGGTTTGTCTGAAAAACTGTTTTTT
NA	TRBV7-2	TRBJ2-1	NA	CASSFETGYGSLSYNEQFF	TGTGCCAGCAGCTTTGAGACAGGTTACGGATCCCTATCCTACAATGAGCAGTTCTTC
NA	TRBV19	TRBJ1-2	NA	CASSISANYGYTF	TGTGCCAGTAGTATAAGTGCTAACTATGGCTACACCTTC
NA	TRBV7-6	TRBJ1-1	NA	CASSKTGNTEAFF	TGTGCCAGCAGCAAGACAGGGAACACTGAAGCTTTCTTT
NA	TRBV5-4	TRBJ2-3	NA	CASSFAWPRQDTQYF	TGTGCCAGCAGCTTTGCGTGGCCACGACAAGATACGCAGTATTTT
few	TRBV9	TRBJ1-1	NA	CASSVGPDGGTEAFF	TGTGCCAGCAGCGTAGGCCCAGACGGAGGCACTGAAGCTTTCTTT
NA	TRBV29-1	TRBJ1-5	NA	CSVGGGANQPQHF	TGCAGCGTTGGAGGGGGAGCAAATCAGCCCCAGCATTTT